One and the same sample provided the 18 T cell receptor beta chains below, sequenced in a study of T cell changes during pregnancy in multiple sclerosis. Clones were read by immunoSEQ multiplex PCR, and TCRdb kept only the in-frame ones, dropping some. The sample lists approximately 70,000 clones, approximately 90% seen once, with 1.5% to 2% in the top ten. The sample in question was peripheral blood, obtained in the first trimester of pregnancy. The source is a female donor in good health, enrolled as a control in a pregnancy study.

This chain connects TRBV29-1 to TRBJ2-7; 9 bases map to TRBD2. This CDR3 is 16 amino acids long. CDR1 and CDR2 from the germline V gene are SQVTM and ANQGSEA. V lost 7 bases and J lost 2; bases outside the gene matches: 15. The CDR3, as DNA: TGCAGCGCCCGACTCGGACTAGCGCATGGCCCCTACGAGCAGTACTTC. It is translated as CSARLGLAHGPYEQYF.

The V and J genes are TRBV30 and TRBJ2-1; D might be TRBD1 (7 bases). The CDR3 contains 14 residues. The germline V gene encodes CDR1 GTSNPN and CDR2 SVGIG (reference sequence). Deletions cut 5 bases from V and 5 bases from J, with 16 bases between. The CDR3 bases are TGTGCCTGGCTCATGGAGGGGGCCAACAATGAGCAGTTCTTC. Its translation: CAWLMEGANNEQFF.

The chain carries TRBV28 and TRBJ1-2, with no clear D. CDR3 size: 15 residues. Germline V gives CDR1 MDHEN, CDR2 SYDVKM. Trimming took off 0 bases at V and 0 bases at J, with 8 bases between the two ends. The CDR3, as DNA: TGTGCCAGCAGTTTATGGGCAGAACCTAACTATGGCTACACCTTC. Residues: CASSLWAEPNYGYTF.

The sample holds a few counts of this clone. J is TRBJ1-1 and V is TRBV2, with D hard to call. The CDR3 contains 12 residues. Germline values: CDR1 SNHLY, CDR2 FYNNEI. The ends were cut back, 5 bases at V and 2 bases at J, with 6 bases in the middle. The CDR3 DNA reads as TGTGCCAGCAGTCGACATAACACTGAAGCTTTCTTT. Translation gives CASSRHNTEAFF.

The chain is built from TRBV2 and TRBJ2-7; possible D gene TRBD2, 6 bases. Trimming removed 8 bases at V and 4 bases at J, with 12 bases between. CDR1 SNHLY and CDR2 FYNNEI come from the germline V gene. The CDR3 sequence is 12 residues long. This chain's CDR3 is CASGGNNYEQYF. The DNA of the CDR3 is TGTGCCAGCGGCGGGAATAATTACGAGCAGTACTTC.

J is TRBJ2-3 and V is TRBV5-1; TRBD2 might be the D (7 bases). Per the germline V gene, CDR1 is SGHRS and CDR2 is YFSETQ. The CDR3 is made up of 15 amino acids. Deletions cut 3 bases from V and 1 base from J, with 12 bases between. The CDR3 loop reads CASSWGGQGTDTQYF. In DNA form, the CDR3 reads TGCGCCAGCAGCTGGGGGGGGCAAGGCACAGATACGCAGTATTTT.

A single count supports this clone. DNA for the CDR3: TGTGCCAGCAGGAGGACTGTCCGGGACAGGCAGCCCCAGCATTTT. Protein sequence: CASRRTVRDRQPQHF. The J gene is TRBJ1-5, the V gene TRBV27; 8 bases map to TRBD1. The CDR3 loop spans 15 amino acids. Trimming took 6 bases from V and 7 from J; bases not matched to a gene: 11. Germline CDR1 is MNHEY and CDR2 is SMNVEV (reference sequence).

This clone was counted a single time. CDR3 region: CASSSGQGTEAFF. CDR3 nucleotides: TGTGCCAGCAGTTCAGGACAGGGCACTGAAGCTTTCTTT. The chain is built from TRBV28 and TRBJ1-1; 8 bases align to TRBD1. The CDR3 is made up of 13 amino acids. CDR1 and CDR2 from the germline V gene are MDHEN and SYDVKM. Trimming removed 4 bases from V and 4 bases from J; junction bases left unmatched: 2.

This rearrangement joins TRBV2 to TRBJ1-1, with TRBD1 matching over 7 bases. Germline V gives CDR1 SNHLY, CDR2 FYNNEI. This CDR3 region has 15 residues. J gave up 1 base and V 2 bases, and 4 bases lay outside the gene matches. Here the CDR3 reads CASSESRGWNTEAFF. CDR3 coding DNA: TGTGCCAGCAGTGAAAGCAGGGGGTGGAACACTGAAGCTTTCTTT. The full variable domain, with the rest looked up from reference TRBV2 and TRBJ1-1, is EPEVTQTPSHQVTQMGQEVILRCVPISNHLYFYWYRQILGQKVEFLVSFYNNEISEKSEIFDDQFSVERPDGSNFTLKIRSTKLEDSAMYFCASSESRGWNTEAFFGQGTRLTVV.

The CDR3 DNA is TGTGCCAGCAGCCTAAATCCCGGGACAGGGACCGATACGCAGTATTTT. It is translated as CASSLNPGTGTDTQYF. The chain carries TRBV6-6 and TRBJ2-3; TRBD1 aligns across 9 bases. The germline V gene has CDR1 MNHNY and CDR2 SVGAGI (reference sequence). Trimming at V came to 6 bases and at J to 6 bases, leaving 13 bases not matched to a gene. The CDR3 extends over 16 amino acids.

The chain links TRBV28 to TRBJ2-7; 12 bases line up with TRBD1. Germline V lookup: CDR1 MDHEN, CDR2 SYDVKM. The CDR3 extends over 16 amino acids. J was trimmed by 6 bases and V by 7 bases; bases with no gene match: 13. CDR3 nucleotides: TGTGCCAGCACAGAACCGGGACAGGGGGCTTCAGGCGAGCAGTACTTC. This translates into CASTEPGQGASGEQYF.

V gene TRBV6-6 combines with J gene TRBJ1-1; D perhaps matches TRBD1 (5 bases). Germline-derived CDR1 and CDR2 are MNHNY and SVGAGI (reference sequence). There are 13 residues in the CDR3. Trimming removed 6 bases from V and 1 base from J, with 9 bases in between. This CDR3 is CASSGQGNTEAFF. DNA for the CDR3: TGTGCCAGCAGCGGGCAGGGGAACACTGAAGCTTTCTTT.

In this sample, this clone turned up once. The chain carries TRBV5-1 and TRBJ1-2; the match to TRBD1 covers 11 bases. This CDR3 contains 15 residues. The V gene end was trimmed by 4 bases and the J gene end by 9 bases; junction bases not matched to a gene: 11. The V gene's germline CDR1 is SGHRS and CDR2 YFSETQ. The CDR3 is CASSVSRTGGESYTF. In DNA, the CDR3 is TGCGCCAGCAGCGTGTCCAGGACAGGGGGCGAGAGCTACACCTTC.

The chain employs TRBV11-3 and TRBJ2-7, with D tentatively TRBD2 (6 bases). This CDR3 has 13 amino acids. Germline CDR1 and CDR2: SGHNT and YENEEA. With 0 bases removed from V and 6 bases from J, the gap between germline ends came to 9 bases. CDR3 amino acids: CASSLEWGLEQYF. DNA for the CDR3: TGTGCCAGCAGCTTAGAATGGGGACTCGAGCAGTACTTC.

The chain is built from TRBV4-1 and TRBJ2-7, with TRBD1 as a possible D gene (5 bases). Trimming took 1 base from V and 1 from J, leaving 8 bases between them. The CDR3 extends over 14 amino acids. Germline assignment: CDR1 MGHRA and CDR2 YSYEKL. The CDR3 DNA reads TGCGCCAGCAGCCAAGGCCAGGGATCCTACGAGCAGTACTTC. Translation: CASSQGQGSYEQYF.

In DNA form, the CDR3 reads TGTGCCAGCAGCTTGAGACAGGGTCGGGGTCAGCCCCAGCATTTT. Its translation is CASSLRQGRGQPQHF. The V and J genes are TRBV5-6 and TRBJ1-5; 7 bases align to TRBD1. CDR3 length: 15 amino acids. CDR1 is SGHDT, CDR2 YYEEEE, per germline. V lost 1 base and J lost 6; bases outside the gene matches: 7.

The chain joins TRBV29-1 to TRBJ2-3, with D possibly TRBD1 on 6 matching bases. CDR3 length: 14 amino acids. V was pared by 6 bases and J by 5 bases, with 18 bases between. Germline CDR1 reads SQVTM; CDR2 reads ANQGSEA. DNA of the CDR3: TGCAGCGTAGGCCGGGACATCTATATAGATACGCAGTATTTT. It is translated as CSVGRDIYIDTQYF.

The chain is built from TRBV28 and TRBJ1-2; 7 bases fit TRBD1. The CDR3 extends over 15 amino acids. From germline, CDR1 is MDHEN and CDR2 SYDVKM. The junction had 8 bases not matched to a gene; V was cut back by 5 bases and J by 2 bases. The DNA for the CDR3 is TGTGCCAGCAGTACATCCGGGACAGCGAACTATGGCTACACCTTC. Translation: CASSTSGTANYGYTF.